What follows describes a single TCR beta chain. The antigen is unknown. The data derive from a study of cytomegalovirus exposure and HLA in healthy donors. In the study overall: An earlier analysis identified more than 90 million unique TCR beta sequences in about 200 million T cells. Study conclusions and caveats: Only CMV serostatus was available as immune exposure information. The productive fraction for most TCR beta V segments was about 87% or about 30% in an earlier analysis. DRB1 showed the most TCR associations and HLA-C the fewest in a later analysis, as rates varied by HLA locus.

The PCR was carried out with 60 Vbeta primers and 13 Jbeta primers. Assay: immunoSEQ multiplex PCR; the TCRdb copy retains only in-frame clones and omits some. The sample records under 250,000 clones, under 85% being singletons. There are 16 residues in the CDR3. CDR1 and CDR2 (germline): SGHTA, FQGTGA. Trimming shortened V by 0 bases and J by 1 base, and 13 bases separated the two germline ends. The clonotype originates from a man aged 50-59 years in good health and CMV-seronegative. Specimen: PBMCs. This chain joins TRBV7-3 and TRBJ2-7; the D is unclear. This CDR3 is CASSLTPVTVSYEQYF. CDR3 in DNA: TGTGCCAGCAGCTTAACACCGGTGACTGTATCCTACGAGCAGTACTTC. The whole variable domain, filled in from reference TRBV7-3 and TRBJ2-7, reads GAGVSQTPSNKVTEKGKYVELRCDPISGHTALYWYRQSLGQGPEFLIYFQGTGAADDSGLPNDRFFAVRPEGSVSTLKIQRTERGDSAVYLCASSLTPVTVSYEQYFGPGTRLTVT.